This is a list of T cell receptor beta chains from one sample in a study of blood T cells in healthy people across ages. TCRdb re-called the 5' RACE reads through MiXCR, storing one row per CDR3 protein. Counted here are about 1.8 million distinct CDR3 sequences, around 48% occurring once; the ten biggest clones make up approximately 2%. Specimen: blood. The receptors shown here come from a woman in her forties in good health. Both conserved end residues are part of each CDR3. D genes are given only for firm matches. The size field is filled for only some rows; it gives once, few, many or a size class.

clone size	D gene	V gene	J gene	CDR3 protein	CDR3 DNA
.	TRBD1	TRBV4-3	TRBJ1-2	CASSQEPGQAASYGYTF	TGCGCCAGCAGCCAAGAACCGGGACAGGCTGCCTCCTATGGCTACACCTTC
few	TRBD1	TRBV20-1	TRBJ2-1	CSAGTGAWSEQFF	TGCAGTGCTGGGACAGGGGCTTGGAGTGAGCAGTTCTTC
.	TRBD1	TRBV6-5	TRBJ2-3	CASSGTANTDTQYF	TGTGCCTCCTCCGGGACAGCTAACACAGATACGCAGTATTTT
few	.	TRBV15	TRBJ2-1	CATSPQSYNEQFF	TGTGCCACCAGCCCTCAATCCTACAATGAGCAGTTCTTC
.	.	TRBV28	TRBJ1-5	CASSFRQHSNQPQHF	TGTGCCAGCAGTTTTCGGCAGCATAGCAATCAGCCCCAGCATTTT
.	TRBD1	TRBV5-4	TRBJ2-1	CASSPSDRGIRGEQFF	TGTGCCAGCAGCCCGTCAGACAGGGGAATCAGGGGTGAGCAGTTCTTC
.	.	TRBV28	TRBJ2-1	CASSPPVIGSSPEQFF	TGTGCCAGCAGTCCCCCAGTAATAGGTAGTTCCCCCGAGCAGTTCTTC
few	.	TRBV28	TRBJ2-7	CASSSSGDGRYYEQYF	TGTGCCAGCAGTTCCTCGGGTGACGGGCGGTACTACGAGCAGTACTTC
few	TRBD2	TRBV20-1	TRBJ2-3	CSAPGLALDTQYF	TGCAGTGCTCCGGGACTAGCTCTGGATACGCAGTATTTT
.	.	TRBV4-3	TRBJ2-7	CASSQDRTSLEQYF	TGCGCCAGCAGCCAAGATAGGACATCGTTGGAGCAGTACTTC
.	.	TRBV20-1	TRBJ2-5	CSAREGVQTQYF	TGCAGTGCTAGAGAAGGGGTCCAGACCCAGTACTTC
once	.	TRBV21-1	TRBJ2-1	CASSKERDLNNEQFF	TGTGCCAGCAGCAAAGAACGCGACCTGAACAATGAGCAGTTCTTC
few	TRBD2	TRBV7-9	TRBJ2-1	CASSSSGAHYNEQFF	TGTGCCAGCAGCTCTAGCGGGGCACACTACAATGAGCAGTTCTTC
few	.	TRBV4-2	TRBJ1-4	CASSQDVQDGLEKLFF	TGTGCCAGCAGCCAAGATGTCCAGGACGGGCTTGAAAAACTGTTTTTT
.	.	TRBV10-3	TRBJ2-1	CAIRLAHASDEQFF	TGTGCCATCAGACTGGCCCATGCGAGCGATGAGCAGTTCTTC
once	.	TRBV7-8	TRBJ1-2	CASSFGTQGVNYGYTF	TGTGCCAGCAGCTTCGGGACACAGGGAGTGAACTATGGCTACACCTTC
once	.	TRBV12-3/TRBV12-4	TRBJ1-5	CASSPGGNLNQPQHF	TGTGCCAGCAGTCCTGGGGGGAACCTAAATCAGCCCCAGCATTTT
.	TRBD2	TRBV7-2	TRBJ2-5	CASSLVRGGSGQETQYF	TGTGCCAGCAGCTTAGTTCGGGGGGGGAGTGGGCAAGAGACCCAGTACTTC
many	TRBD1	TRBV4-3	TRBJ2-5	CASSQDETGAGETQYF	TGCGCCAGCAGCCAAGACGAGACAGGGGCAGGGGAGACCCAGTACTTC
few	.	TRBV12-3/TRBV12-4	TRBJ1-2	CASSLDRGDNYGYTF	TGTGCCAGCAGTTTGGATCGCGGAGATAACTATGGCTACACCTTC
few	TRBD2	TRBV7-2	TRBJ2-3	CASSPSGGALAADTQYF	TGTGCCAGCAGCCCTAGCGGGGGGGCCTTAGCGGCAGATACGCAGTATTTT
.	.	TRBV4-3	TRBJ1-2	CASSQDGSILYGYIF	TGCGCCAGCAGCCAAGACGGGAGCATACTTTATGGCTACATCTTC
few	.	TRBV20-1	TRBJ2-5	CSAEDSQETQYF	TGCAGTGCTGAGGACAGCCAAGAGACCCAGTACTTC
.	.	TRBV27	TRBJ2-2	CASSTPLAMANTGELFF	TGTGCCAGCAGTACTCCCCTGGCGATGGCGAACACCGGGGAGCTGTTTTTT
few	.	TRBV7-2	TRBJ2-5	CASSLGGGVSETQYF	TGTGCCAGCAGCCTTGGGGGCGGGGTCTCAGAGACCCAGTACTTC
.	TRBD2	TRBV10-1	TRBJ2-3	CATKPSGKGDTQYF	TGCGCCACCAAACCAAGCGGGAAAGGAGATACGCAGTATTTT
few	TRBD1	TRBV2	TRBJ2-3	CASRLYRDRIPDTQYF	TGTGCCAGCAGGCTATACCGGGACAGGATCCCCGATACGCAGTATTTT
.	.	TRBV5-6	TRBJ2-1	CASSLDQGGPYNEQFF	TGTGCCAGCAGCTTGGACCAGGGGGGTCCCTACAATGAGCAGTTCTTC
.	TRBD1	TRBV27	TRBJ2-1	CASSLDRVGYNEQFF	TGTGCCAGCAGTTTAGACAGGGTTGGATACAATGAGCAGTTCTTC
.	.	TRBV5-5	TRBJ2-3	CASSAGTLGGATDTQYF	TGTGCCAGCAGCGCCGGGACTCTTGGCGGGGCCACAGATACGCAGTATTTT
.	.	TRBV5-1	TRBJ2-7	CASSFRGGVDYEQYF	TGCGCCAGCAGCTTTCGTGGCGGGGTGGACTACGAGCAGTACTTC
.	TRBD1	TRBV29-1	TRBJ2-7	CSVELLRQGARYEQYF	TGCAGCGTTGAACTACTAAGACAGGGGGCCAGGTACGAGCAGTACTTC
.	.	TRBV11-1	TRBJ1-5	CASSLKVDQPQHF	TGTGCCAGCAGCTTAAAAGTGGATCAGCCCCAGCATTTT
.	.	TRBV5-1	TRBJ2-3	CASSLVPRSTDTQYF	TGCGCCAGCAGCTTGGTTCCGAGAAGCACAGATACGCAGTATTTT
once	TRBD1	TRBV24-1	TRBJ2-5	CATSDAGTGGKETQYF	TGTGCCACCAGTGATGCCGGGACAGGGGGAAAAGAGACCCAGTACTTC
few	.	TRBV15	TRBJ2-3	CATSTDRLVTQGLDTQYF	TGTGCCACCAGCACAGACAGACTAGTTACGCAGGGGCTAGATACGCAGTATTTT
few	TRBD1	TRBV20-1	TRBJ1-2	CSARVTGGNYGYTF	TGCAGTGCTAGGGTGACAGGGGGTAACTATGGCTACACCTTC